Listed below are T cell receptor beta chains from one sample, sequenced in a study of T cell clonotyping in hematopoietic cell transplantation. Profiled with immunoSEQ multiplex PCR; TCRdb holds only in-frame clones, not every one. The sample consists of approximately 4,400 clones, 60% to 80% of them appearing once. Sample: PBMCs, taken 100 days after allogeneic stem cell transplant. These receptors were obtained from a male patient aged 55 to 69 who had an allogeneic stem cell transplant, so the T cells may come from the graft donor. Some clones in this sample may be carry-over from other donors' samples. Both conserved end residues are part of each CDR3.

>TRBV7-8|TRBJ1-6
CASSLWWGRSLHF
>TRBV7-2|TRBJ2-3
CASSSGTVTDTQYF
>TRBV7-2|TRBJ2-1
CASSPGTSGTKFF
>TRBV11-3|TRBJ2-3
CASSFHGTDTQYF
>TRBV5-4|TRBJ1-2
CASSFDRGYGYTF
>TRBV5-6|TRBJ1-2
CASSLGGLLGGYTF
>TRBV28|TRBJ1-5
CASSETGGGNQPQHF
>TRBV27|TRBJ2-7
CASSLVFPGQRNYEQYF
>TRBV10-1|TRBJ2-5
CASSESRGQETQYF
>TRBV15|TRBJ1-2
CATSRDKGTDYGYTF
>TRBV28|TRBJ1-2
CASRTHGGYGYTF
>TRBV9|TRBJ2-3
CASSPGTWNTDTQYF
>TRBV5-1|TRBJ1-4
CASSSGRTGLNEKLFF
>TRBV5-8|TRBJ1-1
CASSLGTGWVGTEAFF
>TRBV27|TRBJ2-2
CASSLFASGAPLGGELFF
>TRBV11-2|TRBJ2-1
CASSLGTGGLGEQFF
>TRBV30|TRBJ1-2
CAWSPGVGYGYTF
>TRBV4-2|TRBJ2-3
CASSPGRQGTDTQYF
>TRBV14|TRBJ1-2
CASSQDLGYGGDGYTF
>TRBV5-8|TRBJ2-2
CASSLVGTNTEELFF
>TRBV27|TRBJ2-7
CASSLMTGGYYEQYF
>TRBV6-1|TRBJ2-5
CASSEYGTSLSQYF
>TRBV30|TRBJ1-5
CAWSVRGGQPQHF
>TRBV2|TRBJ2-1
CASSNRLAGVGNEQFF
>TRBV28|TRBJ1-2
CASSNRDRGRGYTF
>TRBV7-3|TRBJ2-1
CASSPRGGGRDEQFF
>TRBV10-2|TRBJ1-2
CASRESGTPNYGYTF
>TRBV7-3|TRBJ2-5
CASSLNSGGGETQYF
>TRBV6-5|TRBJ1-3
CASRPGQGDTIYF
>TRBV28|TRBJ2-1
CASTLGLGEQFF
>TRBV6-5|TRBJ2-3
CASSYSSGGTDTQYF
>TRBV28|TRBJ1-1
CASSLSYSQAEAFF
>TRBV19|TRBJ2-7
CASSISWQGARSEQYF
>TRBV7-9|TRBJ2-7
CASSSRMSSYEQYF
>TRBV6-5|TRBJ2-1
CASSNGLLGEQFF
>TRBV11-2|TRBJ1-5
CASSLSQGSGQHF
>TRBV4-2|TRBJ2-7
CASSQADYSYEQYF
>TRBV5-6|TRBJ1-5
CASSSPLAGTEYF
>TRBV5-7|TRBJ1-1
CASSSGRGNTEAFF
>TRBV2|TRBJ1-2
CASSELWGSRGYTF
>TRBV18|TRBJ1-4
CASSPFWTLEKLFF
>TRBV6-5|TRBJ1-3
CASSRTVLERNTIYF
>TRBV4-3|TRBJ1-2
CASSPIAVNYGYTF